This passage covers 30 T cell receptor beta chains from one sample sequenced in a study of response to subunit inactivated influenza vaccine. TCRdb called the RT-PCR reads again in MiXCR, with one record for every CDR3 protein. The repertoire holds hundreds of thousands of distinct CDR3 sequences, about 11% seen once, with 9.5% to 11% in the top ten. This sample also appeared in a second study, on T cells expressing NK-cell markers. That study adds: For TCR beta, cDNA was produced by 5'RACE template switching with UMIs.

The input for sequencing was PBMCs from blood, taken on the day of vaccination. These receptors all come from a man aged 45 to 65 who received an inactivated influenza vaccine.

This clonotype occurred a few times. The chain combines TRBV5-6 with TRBJ2-2; D call uncertain. The V gene lost 2 bases and the J gene lost 5 bases, with 10 bases spanning the gap. Germline-derived CDR1 and CDR2 are SGHDT and YYEEEE. This CDR3 has 14 residues. This chain's CDR3 is CASSFRALTGELFF. CDR3 nucleotides: TGTGCCAGCAGCTTTCGGGCTCTGACCGGGGAGCTGTTTTTT.

This clonotype has only a few counts. The V gene is TRBV4-2, the J gene TRBJ2-1; 10 bases agree with TRBD2. The CDR3 covers 16 residues. Looked up from germline, CDR1 is LGHNA and CDR2 is YNFKEQ. The V segment lost 4 bases and the J segment 8 bases; nucleotides outside the gene matches: 11. The DNA for the CDR3 is TGTGCCAGCAGCCGAGCTAGCGGGAGTGTGGGCGATGAGCAGTTCTTC. Amino acids: CASSRASGSVGDEQFF.

This clonotype was observed a handful of times. The J gene is TRBJ2-1, the V gene TRBV10-3, with 10 bases matching TRBD2. V lost 0 bases and J lost 7; bases outside the gene matches: 6. The germline V gene has CDR1 ENHRY and CDR2 SYGVKD. The CDR3 runs 16 residues. The CDR3 region is CAISESLAGAGNEQFF. Written as DNA, the CDR3 is TGTGCCATCAGTGAGTCTCTAGCGGGAGCCGGAAATGAGCAGTTCTTC.

This clonotype was detected ten times or more. V is TRBV7-9 and J is TRBJ2-1, with TRBD1 matching 7 bases. The germline V gene has CDR1 SEHNR and CDR2 FQNEAQ (reference sequence). Trimming cost V 4 bases and J 2 bases; bases outside gene matches: 5. The CDR3 covers 15 residues. In nucleotides, the CDR3 is TGTGCCAGCAGCTCCGGGACAGCGACCTACAATGAGCAGTTCTTC. Residues: CASSSGTATYNEQFF.

This rearrangement joins TRBV10-2 to TRBJ2-2; a weak D match, TRBD2 (7 bases). The CDR3 length is 16 residues. V gave up 0 bases and J gave up 4 bases, with 12 bases separating them. Germline lookup yields CDR1 WSHSY and CDR2 SAAADI. DNA for the CDR3: TGCGCCAGCAGTGAGTCGGGGGGGCCGGTCACCGGGGAGCTGTTTTTT. The encoded protein is CASSESGGPVTGELFF.

This clonotype was counted at least ten times. The chain couples TRBV27 to TRBJ2-1; D tentatively fits TRBD1 or TRBD2 (5 bases each). This CDR3 has 14 amino acids. Trimming took off 8 bases at V and 1 base at J, with 12 bases between the two ends. CDR1 and CDR2 from the germline V gene are MNHEY and SMNVEV (reference sequence). The CDR3 loop reads CASLGEGSYNEQFF. The CDR3 nucleotides read TGTGCCAGCCTGGGGGAAGGGTCCTACAATGAGCAGTTCTTC.

This clonotype was detected many times. The chain is built from TRBV20-1 and TRBJ1-1, with a possible D match to TRBD1 (6 bases). CDR3 length: 14 amino acids. Trimming took off 2 bases at V and 7 bases at J, with 17 bases between the two ends. Per germline, CDR1 DFQATT and CDR2 SNEGSKA (reference sequence). This CDR3 reads CSARFRGAIFEAFF. The CDR3 nucleotides are TGCAGTGCTAGATTCAGGGGCGCAATTTTTGAAGCTTTCTTT.

This clonotype was seen a few times. The V gene is TRBV6-2 or TRBV6-3, the J gene TRBJ2-7; D not certain. The V gene's germline CDR1 is MNHEY and CDR2 SVGEGT. CDR3 size: 12 residues. V dropped 4 bases and J dropped 3 bases, with 7 bases sitting between them. CDR3 sequence reads: CASSFDFYEQYF. DNA of the CDR3: TGTGCCAGCAGTTTCGACTTCTACGAGCAGTACTTC.

The chain couples TRBV18 to TRBJ2-1; no clear D gene. The length of the CDR3 is 15 residues. Trimming left V 0 bases short and J 0 bases short, with 6 bases between. In germline, CDR1 is KGHSH, CDR2 LQKENI. CDR3 amino acids: CASSPPMASYNEQFF. The CDR3 DNA reads as TGTGCCAGCTCACCACCGATGGCCTCCTACAATGAGCAGTTCTTC.

This clonotype showed up many times. This chain connects TRBV10-3 to TRBJ2-7; 9 bases match TRBD1. The CDR3 length is 14 residues. Per germline, CDR1 ENHRY and CDR2 SYGVKD. V trimming: 6 bases; J trimming: 2 bases; junction bases outside the gene matches: 5. The CDR3 DNA reads TGTGCCATCAGCCGGGGACAGGGTGCCTACGAGCAGTACTTC. Translation: CAISRGQGAYEQYF.

In its sample, this clonotype was seen many times. The chain is built from TRBV29-1 and TRBJ1-1; D is unclear. CDR1 is SQVTM and CDR2 is ANQGSEA in the germline V gene. The CDR3 covers 13 residues. Deletions cut 1 base from V and 6 bases from J, with 12 bases between. The CDR3 loop reads CSVEGRQRAEAFF. The DNA for the CDR3 is TGCAGCGTTGAAGGGAGGCAGAGAGCTGAAGCTTTCTTT.

In regard to this clonotype: This may be a read error, as it is one base from a much larger clone. This rearrangement joins TRBV28 to TRBJ2-1; TRBD2 agrees at 9 bases. The CDR3 consists of 15 residues. CDR1 and CDR2 from the germline V gene are MDHEN and SYDVKM. V shed 5 bases, J shed 7 bases, and the junction held 9 bases outside the gene matches. CDR3 in amino acids: CASSDRGTSRNEQFF. The DNA for the CDR3 is TGTGCCAGCAGTGACAGAGGGACTAGCCGTAATGAGCAGTTCTTC.

This clonotype was seen only a few times. The J gene is TRBJ1-1, the V gene TRBV20-1, with TRBD1 matching 8 bases. CDR3 length equals 13 residues. Germline V gene data show CDR1 as DFQATT and CDR2 as SNEGSKA (reference sequence). After removal of 4 bases from V and 6 bases from J, the junction contained 7 bases not matched to a gene. Here the CDR3 reads CSATRRGLSEAFF. CDR3 nucleotide sequence: TGCAGTGCTACCCGCAGGGGGCTGTCTGAAGCTTTCTTT.

V usage is TRBV7-8 and J usage is TRBJ1-5; D perhaps matches TRBD1 (5 bases). The V end was cut by 0 bases, the J end by 3 bases, with 15 bases between. There are 17 residues in the CDR3. The germline CDR1 and CDR2 sequences are SGHVS and FQNEAQ. CDR3: CASSLAFGARNNQPQHF. As DNA, the CDR3 is TGTGCCAGCAGCTTAGCATTCGGGGCCAGGAACAATCAGCCCCAGCATTTT.

At least ten counts were recorded for this clonotype. The gene calls are TRBV3-1 and TRBJ1-3; D is unclear. Between the trimmed V and J ends, which lost 4 bases and 0 bases, there was a span of 10 bases. The CDR3 is 15 amino acids. The germline CDR1 and CDR2 sequences are LGHDT and YNNKEL (reference sequence). The CDR3 is CASSLGSHSGNTIYF. The CDR3 DNA follows: TGTGCCAGCAGCCTCGGCAGCCACTCTGGAAACACCATATATTTT.

This clonotype was picked up a small number of times. This chain connects TRBV4-2 to TRBJ2-1, with a weak D call TRBD2 (5 bases). Trimming shortened V by 2 bases and J by 4 bases, and 12 bases separated the two germline ends. CDR1 and CDR2 (germline): LGHNA, YNFKEQ. The CDR3 covers 15 residues. The CDR3 loop is CASSQMDSAYNEQFF. The CDR3, as DNA: TGTGCCAGCAGCCAAATGGATAGCGCGTACAATGAGCAGTTCTTC.

This clonotype was seen a handful of times. The J gene is TRBJ2-7, the V gene TRBV19; D is perhaps TRBD1 (5 bases). The CDR3 is 15 residues long. V was clipped by 5 bases and J by 3 bases, with 17 bases between them. Germline V gene data show CDR1 as LNHDA and CDR2 as SQIVND (reference sequence). CDR3 sequence: CASSGLGQGVYEQYF. In DNA, the CDR3 is TGTGCCAGTAGTGGCCTCGGCCAAGGGGTCTACGAGCAGTACTTC.

J is TRBJ2-1 and V is TRBV12-3 or TRBV12-4; 8 positions match TRBD2. CDR3 length equals 12 residues. Trimming at V came to 3 bases and at J to 14 bases, leaving 6 bases not matched to a gene. CDR3 DNA: TGTGCCAGCAGTTTTCAAGCGGGGGAAGAGTTCTTC. This gives the protein CASSFQAGEEFF.

This clonotype has a handful of counts. The chain employs TRBV6-6 and TRBJ2-7, with TRBD1 matching over 7 bases. The germline gives CDR1 MNHNY, CDR2 SVGAGI (reference sequence). The CDR3 consists of 13 residues. J lost 1 base, V lost 8 bases, and 5 bases had no gene match. CDR3 region: CASQHRGSYEQYF. The CDR3 nucleotides are TGTGCCAGCCAACACAGGGGTTCCTACGAGCAGTACTTC.

This clonotype was seen more than once but under ten times. The chain uses TRBV11-2 and TRBJ1-4, with D perhaps TRBD1 (6 bases). Trimming removed 3 bases at V and 16 bases at J, with 18 bases between. CDR3 length: 13 amino acids. Germline V gene data show CDR1 as SGHAT and CDR2 as FQNNGV. CDR3 in amino acids: CASSFTGMQFPFF. The CDR3 bases are TGTGCCAGCAGCTTTACAGGGATGCAGTTTCCGTTTTTT.

The V gene is TRBV25-1, the J gene TRBJ2-1, with 13 bases aligning to TRBD2. J lost 6 bases, V lost 5 bases, and 7 bases had no gene match. CDR3 length: 16 amino acids. In germline, CDR1 is MGHDK, CDR2 SYGVNS. The CDR3: CASSPRTSGRPNEQFF. CDR3 sequence (DNA): TGTGCCAGCAGTCCCCGGACTAGCGGGAGACCCAATGAGCAGTTCTTC.

The rearrangement links TRBV7-2 to TRBJ2-1, with 8 bases identical to TRBD2. There are 17 residues in the CDR3. Germline V CDR1 and CDR2: SGHTA, FQGNSA. The J segment lost 4 bases and the V segment lost 0 bases, leaving 8 bases of the junction unmatched. The CDR3 DNA is TGTGCCAGCAGCTTAGCGTCAAGGGTAGCGGGGTACAATGAGCAGTTCTTC. It codes for CASSLASRVAGYNEQFF.

This chain connects TRBV5-1 to TRBJ2-5; D is ambiguous. Germline values: CDR1 SGHRS, CDR2 YFSETQ. The CDR3 is 12 residues long. Deletions cut 3 bases from V and 1 base from J, with 4 bases between. CDR3 in amino acids: CASSYAQETQYF. The CDR3 DNA reads as TGCGCCAGCAGCTACGCCCAAGAGACCCAGTACTTC.

This clonotype was picked up a small number of times. The gene calls are TRBV5-1 and TRBJ2-7; 7 bases are a match to TRBD1. The CDR3 has 15 residues. Germline V CDR1 and CDR2: SGHRS, YFSETQ. J was trimmed by 0 bases and V by 2 bases; bases with no gene match: 5. The CDR3 protein is CASSFGQAASYEQYF. The CDR3 nucleotides read TGCGCCAGCAGCTTCGGACAGGCGGCCTCCTACGAGCAGTACTTC.

This clonotype was found a few times. The rearrangement uses TRBV29-1 and TRBJ2-2; TRBD1 agrees at 9 bases. Trimming took 6 bases from V and 8 from J; bases not matched to a gene: 4. This CDR3 region has 12 residues. Per germline, CDR1 SQVTM and CDR2 ANQGSEA. The CDR3 sequence: CSVDRGRGELFF. CDR3 DNA: TGCAGCGTCGACAGGGGGAGAGGGGAGCTGTTTTTT.

The chain employs TRBV3-1 and TRBJ1-2, with D unresolved. The CDR3 is 15 amino acids. The V gene lost 0 bases and the J gene lost 4 bases, with 12 bases spanning the gap. Germline lookup yields CDR1 LGHDT and CDR2 YNNKEL (reference sequence). The CDR3 nucleotides are TGTGCCAGCAGCCAAGATAGTGGGCTCTCCTATGGCTACACCTTC. It specifies CASSQDSGLSYGYTF.

This clonotype was counted ten times or more. This chain uses TRBV2 with TRBJ2-7; 9 positions match TRBD2. J gave up 1 base and V 4 bases, and 2 bases lay outside the gene matches. Germline values: CDR1 SNHLY, CDR2 FYNNEI. This CDR3 is built from 14 residues. CDR3 nucleotides: TGTGCCAGCAGTGTGAGCGGGAGGTCCTACGAGCAGTACTTC. The encoded protein is CASSVSGRSYEQYF.

This rearrangement joins TRBV29-1 to TRBJ2-5, with D maybe TRBD2 (6 bases). Trimming took off 2 bases at V and 11 bases at J, with 12 bases between the two ends. Germline loops: CDR1 SQVTM, CDR2 ANQGSEA. CDR3 length: 11 amino acids. CDR3: CSVERGGLQYF. The CDR3, as DNA: TGCAGCGTTGAAAGGGGAGGACTTCAGTACTTC.

The chain combines TRBV6-2 or TRBV6-3 with TRBJ1-2, with 7 bases lining up with TRBD1. The V gene's germline CDR1 is MNHEY and CDR2 SVGEGT. This CDR3 has 16 amino acids. V trimming: 5 bases; J trimming: 6 bases; junction bases outside the gene matches: 15. For the CDR3, the DNA is TGTGCCAGCAGTCCTCCTCAAAGGGGGCTACGGGATGGCTACACCTTC. It codes for CASSPPQRGLRDGYTF.

The CDR3 region is CASSLYDGAGTQYF. The CDR3, as DNA: TGTGCCAGCAGCTTATATGACGGTGCAGGGACCCAGTACTTC. The chain has TRBV7-6 and TRBJ2-5; D call uncertain. Germline assignment: CDR1 SGHVS and CDR2 FNYEAQ. V lost 2 bases to trimming and J lost 7 bases, with 14 bases between them. CDR3 size: 14 residues.